This T cell receptor beta chain originates from a study of CD8 T cells in ankylosing spondylitis. The study's findings and limits: A subset of motif variants has previously been described in the synovial fluid and blood of reactive arthritis. There was a TCR beta motif, made of several highly homologous variants, that appeared characteristic of ankylosing spondylitis blood.

The table lists this clonotype with a few counts. The antigen is unknown. Germline CDR1 reads SGHVS; CDR2 reads FQNEAQ. This CDR3 region has 17 residues. Trimming took 0 bases from V and 8 from J, leaving 19 bases between them. One entry per CDR3 protein results from TCRdb running MiXCR on the 5' RACE reads. The data hold around 220,000 distinct CDR3 sequences, with around 16% observed a single time. This receptor was taken from a male donor with ankylosing spondylitis. The V and J genes are TRBV7-8 and TRBJ1-4, with D maybe TRBD1 (5 bases). Sequences were obtained from blood, either unsorted or a sorted T cell fraction (not recorded which). CDR3: CASSLAPAGLSGEKLFF. The CDR3 DNA follows: TGTGCCAGCAGCTTAGCCCCGGCAGGGCTAAGCGGAGAAAAACTGTTTTTT.